The 19 T cell receptor beta chains reported below all come from one sample, sequenced in a study of beta chain features in type 1 diabetes. Investigators reverse transcribed all isolated RNA, so they sequenced expressed TCRB transcripts. Clones were sequenced by immunoSEQ multiplex PCR, and TCRdb holds only the in-frame ones, with some missing. Of 45,000 to 60,000 clones listed, approximately 43% were seen once; the top ten hold around 0.13%. These receptors' targets are unknown. The study, taken as a whole, reports: Type 1 diabetes patients had TCRB CDR3s that were shorter (moderately but significantly so) in all four CD4+ subsets.

The sequencing input was stem cell memory CD4+ T cells from blood. The origin of the receptors is a man younger than 45 with type 1 diabetes.

This clone was counted between two and nine times. The chain has TRBV19 and TRBJ2-1; D is possibly TRBD1 (6 bases). The CDR3 spans 16 residues. From germline, CDR1 is LNHDA and CDR2 SQIVND (reference sequence). With 7 bases removed from V and 5 bases from J, the gap between germline ends came to 21 bases. CDR3 loop: CASNKFYRVSHNEQFF. The CDR3 coding sequence is TGTGCCAGTAACAAATTTTACAGGGTCAGCCACAATGAGCAGTTCTTC.

V usage is TRBV29-1 and J usage is TRBJ1-2; TRBD1 agrees at 8 bases. Germline V gene data show CDR1 as SQVTM and CDR2 as ANQGSEA. This CDR3 has 11 amino acids. Losses at the gene ends were 4 bases for V and 8 bases for J; bases not matched to a gene: 3. The CDR3 DNA sequence: TGCAGCGTTGGAACAGGGGGGGGCTACACCTTC. It codes for CSVGTGGGYTF.

This clone occurred a few times. The chain is built from TRBV29-1 and TRBJ2-5; TRBD1 is a possible D gene (6 bases). V was shortened by 6 bases and J by 5 bases, with 13 bases between the two germline ends. Germline loops: CDR1 SQVTM, CDR2 ANQGSEA. This CDR3 contains 12 residues. CDR3 region: CSVRGGSETQYF. CDR3 sequence (DNA): TGCAGCGTCCGAGGGGGATCGGAGACCCAGTACTTC.

This clone was observed a few times. This sequence joins TRBV11-2 and TRBJ2-5; the match to TRBD2 covers 12 bases. The junction had 10 bases not matched to a gene; V was cut back by 4 bases and J by 1 base. The CDR3 loop spans 18 amino acids. Germline CDR1 SGHAT, CDR2 FQNNGV. The CDR3 DNA reads TGTGCCAGCAGCTACCGACCGGGACTAGCGGGCCTCCAAGAGACCCAGTACTTC. Translated, it gives CASSYRPGLAGLQETQYF.

V and J are TRBV11-2 and TRBJ1-5; D unresolved. Trimming pared 5 bases from V and 7 bases from J, leaving 9 bases between. The CDR3 consists of 12 residues. The germline V gene encodes CDR1 SGHAT and CDR2 FQNNGV. The DNA of the CDR3 is TGTGCCAGCAGCCCCCTCGGGCAGCCCCAGCATTTT. The encoded protein is CASSPLGQPQHF.

In its sample, this clone was seen a few times. The DNA for the CDR3 is TGTGCCAGCAGCTTATCCAGGCAGGGAGGCTACGAGCAGTACTTC. Its translation: CASSLSRQGGYEQYF. This chain links TRBV11-2 with TRBJ2-7; D is possibly TRBD2 (6 bases). The CDR3 is made up of 15 amino acids. Trimming removed 2 bases at V and 3 bases at J, with 14 bases between. Germline assignment: CDR1 SGHAT and CDR2 FQNNGV. The entire variable domain, with the rest obtained from reference TRBV11-2 and TRBJ2-7, is as follows: EAGVAQSPRYKIIEKRQSVAFWCNPISGHATLYWYQQILGQGPKLLIQFQNNGVVDDSQLPKDRFSAERLKGVDSTLKIQPAKLEDSAVYLCASSLSRQGGYEQYFGPGTRLTVT.

There are a few counts of this clone. This chain uses TRBV29-1 with TRBJ1-3; TRBD1 agrees at 7 bases. Per the germline V gene, CDR1 is SQVTM and CDR2 is ANQGSEA. Trimming took 6 bases from V and 6 from J; bases not matched to a gene: 8. The CDR3 is made up of 13 amino acids. CDR3 in DNA: TGCAGCGTGACCTTGGGACAGCAAAACACCATATATTTT. Translated: CSVTLGQQNTIYF. Variable domain in full (rest from reference TRBV29-1 and TRBJ1-3): SAVISQKPSRDICQRGTSLTIQCQVDSQVTMMFWYRQQPGQSLTLIATANQGSEATYESGFVIDKFPISRPNLTFSTLTVSNMSPEDSSIYLCSVTLGQQNTIYFGEGSWLTVV.

This clone has just a few counts. V usage is TRBV9 and J usage is TRBJ2-7, with D maybe TRBD1 (5 bases). This CDR3 has 13 residues. Between the trimmed V and J ends, which lost 4 bases and 0 bases, there was a span of 8 bases. Per germline, CDR1 SGDLS and CDR2 YYNGEE. The CDR3 sequence is CASSPGPSYEQYF. In DNA form, the CDR3 reads TGTGCCAGCAGCCCAGGGCCCTCCTACGAGCAGTACTTC.

V and J are TRBV7-8 and TRBJ2-7; 8 bases agree with TRBD1. This CDR3 contains 15 residues. Germline V gene sequence: CDR1 SGHVS, CDR2 FQNEAQ. V gave up 3 bases and J gave up 0 bases; unmatched junction bases: 4. The CDR3 reads CASSFGDRISYEQYF. The CDR3 DNA reads as TGTGCCAGCAGCTTTGGGGACAGGATCTCCTACGAGCAGTACTTC.

This clone has just a few counts. The chain uses TRBV6-6 and TRBJ2-7, with TRBD2 identical over 9 bases. The V segment lost 7 bases and the J segment 6 bases; nucleotides outside the gene matches: 7. CDR3 length: 13 residues. Germline V gene data show CDR1 as MNHNY and CDR2 as SVGAGI (reference sequence). The CDR3 here is CASMKAGGSEQYF. CDR3 sequence (DNA): TGTGCCAGCATGAAAGCGGGAGGTAGCGAGCAGTACTTC.

Only one count was recorded for this clone. The chain links TRBV28 to TRBJ2-7, with 8 positions matching TRBD1. V was clipped by 10 bases and J by 1 base; unmatched bases: 6. Germline CDR1 and CDR2: MDHEN and SYDVKM. The CDR3 extends over 13 amino acids. The CDR3 DNA sequence: TGTGCCACCAGACAGGGGAGATCCTACGAGCAGTACTTC. Protein: CATRQGRSYEQYF.

This sequence joins TRBV5-1 and TRBJ2-3, with TRBD2 matching over 15 bases. Germline trimming cut 4 bases from V and 8 bases from J; bases unmatched to any gene: 11. CDR3 length: 17 amino acids. Germline CDR1 SGHRS, CDR2 YFSETQ. The chain's CDR3 is CASSPYRTSGRAGTQYF. The CDR3 DNA is TGCGCCAGCAGCCCCTATAGGACTAGCGGGAGGGCCGGTACGCAGTATTTT.

The chain uses TRBV19 and TRBJ2-1; 10 bases are a match to TRBD1. CDR3 size: 16 residues. The germline gives CDR1 LNHDA, CDR2 SQIVND (reference sequence). The ends lost 4 bases at V and 4 bases at J; junction bases unmatched: 7. The CDR3 DNA is TGTGCCAGTAGTACTGCCGGGACAGGGGTTTACAATGAGCAGTTCTTC. The encoded protein is CASSTAGTGVYNEQFF.

The rearrangement uses TRBV5-1 and TRBJ2-5; 7 nucleotides agree with TRBD2. V gave up 7 bases and J gave up 2 bases; unmatched junction bases: 26. The CDR3 has 20 residues. Germline CDR1 SGHRS, CDR2 YFSETQ. The CDR3 nucleotides are TGCGCCAGCGGGCGAGAGCTTATGTCCAGCGGGACTACCCTACAAGAGACCCAGTACTTC. Translation: CASGRELMSSGTTLQETQYF.

This rearrangement joins TRBV5-1 to TRBJ1-1; D is undetermined. CDR3 length: 13 residues. Trimming cost V 4 bases and J 1 base, with 8 bases left between them. Germline CDR1 reads SGHRS; CDR2 reads YFSETQ. The CDR3 is CASSRTPNTEAFF. CDR3 nucleotide sequence: TGCGCCAGCAGCCGAACACCGAACACTGAAGCTTTCTTT. Based on the CDR3 plus reference TRBV5-1 and TRBJ1-1, the full variable domain is KAGVTQTPRYLIKTRGQQVTLSCSPISGHRSVSWYQQTPGQGLQFLFEYFSETQRNKGNFPGRFSGRQFSNSRSEMNVSTLELGDSALYLCASSRTPNTEAFFGQGTRLTVV.

The V and J genes are TRBV6-1 and TRBJ2-1; 11 nucleotides match TRBD2. CDR3 size: 15 residues. Germline CDR1 and CDR2: MNHNS and SASEGT. With V trimmed by 4 bases and J by 5 bases, 4 bases remained unmatched. The CDR3 bases are TGTGCCAGCAGTGGAGGGACTAGCGGTAACAATGAGCAGTTCTTC. Residues: CASSGGTSGNNEQFF.

The V and J genes are TRBV7-2 and TRBJ2-7, with TRBD2 identical over 9 bases. Germline V CDR1 and CDR2: SGHTA, FQGNSA. After removal of 5 bases from V and 2 bases from J, the junction contained 13 bases not matched to a gene. The CDR3 runs 17 residues. CDR3 DNA sequence: TGTGCCAGCAGCGGGAAACGACAGCGGGAGGTAACCTACGAGCAGTACTTC. Its translation is CASSGKRQREVTYEQYF.

The CDR3 sequence: CASSSSGSQETQYF. The DNA of the CDR3 is TGTGCCAGCAGTAGTAGCGGGTCCCAAGAGACCCAGTACTTC. V is TRBV11-3 and J is TRBJ2-5; 7 bases agree with TRBD2. Germline trimming cut 6 bases from V and 1 base from J; bases unmatched to any gene: 5. The CDR3 extends over 14 amino acids. Germline V gene sequence: CDR1 SGHNT, CDR2 YENEEA.

The V gene is TRBV4-3, the J gene TRBJ2-7, with 13 nucleotides matching TRBD2. V lost 1 base to trimming and J lost 4 bases; unmatched junction nucleotides: 10. CDR1 and CDR2 (germline): LGHNA, YSLEER. The CDR3 length is 18 residues. The CDR3: CASSQAGLAGQPLYEQYF. The CDR3 coding sequence is TGCGCCAGCAGCCAAGCGGGACTAGCGGGACAACCCCTATACGAGCAGTACTTC.